The clone carrying this TCR beta chain appeared a few times. This entry is derived from a study of blood T cells in healthy people across ages. The CDR3 is 16 residues long. Germline V gene sequence: CDR1 LGHNA, CDR2 YSLEER. Unmatched junction bases numbered 6, after V lost 2 bases and J lost 0 bases. Primers used in a second PCR of roughly 7 to 11 cycles were a sample-barcoded 5' primer and a J-beta primer mix. TCRdb re-derived calls from the 5' RACE reads in MiXCR, one entry per CDR3 protein. The table has some 900,000 distinct CDR3 sequences, around 48% seen once. This TCR was sampled from a man younger than 40 in good health. This chain uses TRBV4-3 with TRBJ2-7, with 8 bases aligning to TRBD1. The sample was blood. CDR3 in amino acids: CASSQTRGLPSYEQYF. In DNA, the CDR3 is TGCGCCAGCAGCCAAACCAGGGGGCTCCCCTCCTACGAGCAGTACTTC.